This T cell receptor (beta chain) was profiled in a study of CD8 T cells in ankylosing spondylitis. This clonotype was recorded many times. Its antigen is unidentified. Study observations and caveats: A motif of seven or eight highly homologous TCR beta variants was seen as apparently characteristic of ankylosing spondylitis blood. Clones tied to disease were said to be significantly enriched in matched ankylosing spondylitis synovial fluid. Earlier work had already found some motif variants in reactive arthritis synovial fluid and blood.

The CDR3 covers 12 residues. Trimming took 6 bases from V and 1 from J, leaving 6 bases between them. In making TCR beta libraries, quantitative 5'-RACE with molecular barcodes was used. TCRdb itself ran the 5' RACE reads through MiXCR, one entry per CDR3 protein. The sample records 150,000 to 200,000 distinct CDR3 sequences, approximately 10% being singletons. Sequencing input: blood, either unsorted or a sorted T cell fraction (not recorded which). This TCR was sampled from a male donor with ankylosing spondylitis or in good health (not recorded which). The rearrangement links TRBV12-3 or TRBV12-4 to TRBJ2-5; D is perhaps TRBD1 (5 bases). The DNA for the CDR3 is TGTGCCAGCAGAGGGGTCCAAGAGACCCAGTACTTC. It encodes CASRGVQETQYF.